The TCR beta chain described here comes from a study of tumor-infiltrating lymphocytes in localized non-small cell lung cancer. This clone was detected a few times. Its specificity is not known. Generated by immunoSEQ multiplex PCR, the TCRdb table keeps only in-frame clones and is missing some. The sample consists of approximately 17,000 clones, roughly 73% of them appearing once. Germline CDR1 MNHEY, CDR2 SVGAGI. There are 12 residues in the CDR3. V was trimmed by 4 bases and J by 7 bases, leaving 7 bases between them. Whole-study findings and limits: Only some patients had TCR sequencing, depending on available tissue. No link was found between tumor T-cell fraction and recurrence-free survival. No T-cell fraction difference was seen between IM1 and IM2 tumors. Compared with uninvolved lung, tumors showed higher T cell infiltration by TCRbeta sequencing.

J is TRBJ2-2 and V is TRBV6-5; no clear D gene. The sequence was collected from a human donor with non-small cell lung cancer. Sequencing was performed on lung tumor tissue. The CDR3 protein is CASSWISGELFF. The CDR3 DNA follows: TGTGCCAGCAGTTGGATTAGCGGGGAGCTGTTTTTT.